This is a list of T cell receptor beta chains from one sample in a study of blood T cell repertoires in COVID-19. Profiled with immunoSEQ multiplex PCR; TCRdb holds only in-frame clones, not every one. The sample has tens of thousands of clones, roughly 89% seen once; the top ten hold 7% to 8.5%. Sequenced sample: peripheral blood. All receptors derive from a man in his thirties or forties with acute or convalescent COVID-19. Both conserved end residues are part of each CDR3. The order of the fields is clone size, J gene, V gene, D gene, CDR3 protein, CDR3 DNA. The D gene is left open where the match is weak. Where a row states a size, it is once, few, many or the class of an expanded clone; other rows omit it.

.,TRBJ2-2,TRBV4-3,TRBD2,CASSRPRASGARGELFF,TGCGCCAGCAGCCGGCCTCGGGCTAGCGGGGCCAGGGGGGAGCTGTTTTTT
few,TRBJ1-1,TRBV18,.,CASSPQGNTEAFF,TGTGCCAGCTCACCGCAGGGGAACACTGAAGCTTTCTTT
.,TRBJ1-2,TRBV4-1,TRBD1,CASSQENTGADYGYTF,TGCGCCAGCAGCCAAGAAAATACAGGGGCGGACTATGGCTACACCTTC
.,TRBJ1-5,TRBV7-3,.,CASSPWVSMRGNQPQHF,TGTGCCAGCAGCCCTTGGGTCAGCATGAGGGGGAATCAGCCCCAGCATTTT
.,TRBJ2-6,TRBV6-6,TRBD1,CASSRPRDRGRGANVLTF,TGTGCCAGCAGTCGGCCTCGGGACAGGGGGAGGGGGGCCAACGTCCTGACTTTC
.,TRBJ2-1,TRBV5-5,.,CASSLTFDEQFF,TGTGCCAGCAGCTTGACTTTCGATGAGCAGTTCTTC
.,TRBJ2-1,TRBV14,TRBD2,CASSQWTSGAVRFF,TGTGCCAGCAGCCAATGGACTAGCGGGGCGGTTCGGTTCTTC
.,TRBJ2-5,TRBV7-9,.,CASSSGTGRETQYF,TGTGCCAGCAGCTCCGGGACTGGGAGGGAGACCCAGTACTTC
.,TRBJ2-1,TRBV6-5,.,CASSYRNEQFF,TGTGCCAGCAGTTACCGCAATGAGCAGTTCTTC
.,TRBJ1-1,TRBV7-9,.,CASSLQASNTEAFF,TGTGCCAGCAGCTTACAGGCCTCGAACACTGAAGCTTTCTTT
.,TRBJ2-7,TRBV18,TRBD1,CASLKSGTGVAEQYF,TGTGCCAGCCTAAAATCCGGGACAGGGGTGGCCGAGCAGTACTTC
.,TRBJ2-1,TRBV19,.,CASSPIPRGSYNEQFF,TGTGCCAGTAGTCCTATCCCCCGAGGTTCCTACAATGAGCAGTTCTTC
once,TRBJ2-2,TRBV5-6,.,CASSFAMRNTGELFF,TGTGCCAGCAGCTTTGCAATGAGGAACACCGGGGAGCTGTTTTTT
.,TRBJ2-1,TRBV19,TRBD2,CASGEGYEQFF,TGTGCCTCCGGGGAGGGCTATGAGCAGTTCTTC
.,TRBJ2-1,TRBV5-4,TRBD2,CASSPAGGRTYNEQFF,TGTGCCAGCAGCCCGGCAGGCGGGAGGACCTACAATGAGCAGTTCTTC
.,TRBJ2-1,TRBV6-2/TRBV6-3,TRBD2,CASSSGTRFSEQFF,TGTGCCAGCAGCTCCGGGACTAGATTTAGTGAGCAGTTCTTC
.,TRBJ2-7,TRBV11-2,TRBD2,CASSFGGLAELLYEQYF,TGTGCCAGCAGCTTCGGGGGACTAGCGGAACTCCTTTACGAGCAGTACTTC
.,TRBJ2-3,TRBV29-1,.,CSLPSGTDTQYF,TGCAGCCTTCCATCGGGCACAGATACGCAGTATTTT
few,TRBJ2-2,TRBV30,TRBD1,CAWSRGPGELFF,TGTGCCTGGAGTAGGGGGCCCGGGGAGCTGTTTTTT
once,TRBJ2-2,TRBV6-2/TRBV6-3,.,CASSYSGVGELFF,TGTGCCAGCAGTTACTCCGGGGTCGGGGAGCTGTTTTTT
.,TRBJ1-5,TRBV12-3/TRBV12-4,.,CASSLIEVQPQHF,TGTGCCAGCAGTTTAATAGAGGTCCAGCCCCAGCATTTT
.,TRBJ2-7,TRBV7-2,TRBD2,CASSHVASGSYEQYF,TGTGCCAGCAGCCACGTGGCTAGCGGGAGTTACGAGCAGTACTTC
.,TRBJ1-1,TRBV5-6,TRBD1,CASSPLDRGNTEAFF,TGTGCCAGCAGCCCCCTGGACAGGGGCAACACTGAAGCTTTCTTT
.,TRBJ2-7,TRBV5-1,TRBD1,CASKATGGMAGDYEQYF,TGCGCCAGTAAAGCAACAGGGGGTATGGCGGGTGACTACGAGCAGTACTTC
.,TRBJ2-3,TRBV28,.,CASSLRATDTQYF,TGTGCCAGCAGTTTGAGGGCCACAGATACGCAGTATTTT
.,TRBJ2-7,TRBV3-1/TRBV3-2,.,CASSQSFSSEQYF,TGTGCCAGCAGCCAATCTTTTTCCAGCGAGCAGTACTTC
.,TRBJ2-1,TRBV11-2,.,CASSSLQGSYNEQFF,TGTGCCAGCAGCTCCCTCCAGGGGTCCTACAATGAGCAGTTCTTC
few,TRBJ1-5,TRBV28,TRBD1,CASDPGQGLFNQPQHF,TGTGCCAGCGATCCGGGACAGGGCCTCTTCAATCAGCCCCAGCATTTT
.,TRBJ2-7,TRBV7-8,.,CASSLVETEDEQYF,TGTGCCAGCAGCTTAGTAGAGACAGAAGACGAGCAGTACTTC
.,TRBJ1-3,TRBV4-1,TRBD1,CASSQGPYGTERNTIYF,TGCGCCAGCAGCCAAGGGCCTTATGGGACAGAAAGAAACACCATATATTTT
.,TRBJ2-7,TRBV7-9,TRBD2,CASSSGTSGSYEQYF,TGTGCCAGCAGCTCGGGGACTAGCGGGAGCTACGAGCAGTACTTC
.,TRBJ2-4,TRBV28,TRBD2,CASASALGGNIQYF,TGTGCCAGCGCTAGCGCGCTCGGGGGGAACATTCAGTACTTC
.,TRBJ2-1,TRBV21-1,.,CASSKARITRPSNEQFF,TGTGCCAGCAGCAAAGCGCGGATCACTAGACCATCCAATGAGCAGTTCTTC